The rows below give T cell receptor beta chains drawn from one sample of a study of metastatic and nonmetastatic thyroid tumors. TCRdb re-called clones from the PCR reads using MiXCR. The sample includes 20,000 to 25,000 clones, 13% to 15% of them seen just once. Sequences were obtained from tumor tissue. The origin of the receptors is a female donor with papillary thyroid cancer or a benign thyroid nodule (not recorded which). Some clones in this sample may be carry-over from other donors' samples. Each CDR3 is given with its conserved first and last residue. A D gene is named only where the DNA matches it firmly. Where a row states a size, it is once, few, many or the class of an expanded clone; other rows omit it.

V,size,D,J,DNA,CDR3
TRBV28,many,.,TRBJ2-1,TGTGCCAGCACCCCCTTGCAGACTTACAATAGTGAGCAGTTCTTC,CASTPLQTYNSEQFF
TRBV5-6,many,.,TRBJ2-5,TGTGCCAGCAGCTTACGAGGGGGAGAGACCCAGTACTTC,CASSLRGGETQYF
TRBV6-1,many,TRBD1,TRBJ2-5,TGTGCCAGCAGCCCCAGCTCGGGACAGGGTTGGGAGACCCAGTACTTC,CASSPSSGQGWETQYF
TRBV6-2/TRBV6-3,many,TRBD2,TRBJ2-1,TGTGCCAGCAGAACTAGCGGGGGCTTCAATGAGCAGTTCTTC,CASRTSGGFNEQFF
TRBV12-3/TRBV12-4,few,TRBD1,TRBJ2-7,TGTGCCAGCAGCCCCTGGGACAGGGGAACCTACGAGCAGTACTTC,CASSPWDRGTYEQYF
TRBV5-1,many,.,TRBJ1-4,TGCGCCAGCAGCTTGGGAGGGGGAGACAGGAATGAAAAACTGTTTTTT,CASSLGGGDRNEKLFF
TRBV25-1,many,TRBD1,TRBJ1-1,TGTGCCAGCAGTGAAAGGGGACAGGGCTGGACTGAAGCTTTCTTT,CASSERGQGWTEAFF
TRBV12-3/TRBV12-4,many,.,TRBJ2-2,TGTGCCAGCAGCTCCAGGGAGGTCGGGGAGCTGTTTTTT,CASSSREVGELFF
TRBV2,many,.,TRBJ1-6,TGTGCCAGCAGTCCGGACCAAGGTGATTCACCCCTCCACTTT,CASSPDQGDSPLHF
TRBV5-1,.,TRBD1,TRBJ2-3,TGCGCCAGCAGTACATACGCGCAGGGGGCGTTATGGCCAACCGATACGCAGTATTTT,CASSTYAQGALWPTDTQYF
TRBV20-1,.,.,TRBJ2-7,TGCAGTGCTTTGCTCATGGGGATCTCCTACGAGCAGCACTTC,CSALLMGISYEQHF
TRBV6-5,medium-sized,.,TRBJ1-1,TGTGCCAGCAGTTACTCGATAAGACACCATACTGAAGCTTTCTTT,CASSYSIRHHTEAFF
TRBV18,many,TRBD1,TRBJ2-7,TGTGCCAGCCGAGGGGACAGGGACTCCTACGAGCAGTACTTC,CASRGDRDSYEQYF
TRBV2,many,.,TRBJ2-1,TGTGCCAGCAACCCCCTGGGGGGACCTTACAATGAGCAGTTCTTC,CASNPLGGPYNEQFF
TRBV5-1,many,TRBD1,TRBJ1-1,TGCGCCAGCAGCTGGGGGACAGGTGATAACACTGAAGCTTTCTTT,CASSWGTGDNTEAFF
TRBV11-2,many,.,TRBJ2-7,TGTGCCAGCAGCCGGGGCCCGTACTACGAGCAGTACTTC,CASSRGPYYEQYF
TRBV2,many,TRBD2,TRBJ2-2,TGTGCCAGCAAGGAACGGGGGGTCACCGGGGAGCTGTTTTTT,CASKERGVTGELFF
TRBV30,many,TRBD1,TRBJ2-7,TGTGCCTGGAGTGGATCGGGACAGGGGGACTTC,CAWSGSGQGDF